This T cell receptor beta chain was identified in a study of CD8 T cells in ankylosing spondylitis. 5'-RACE, quantitative and with molecular barcodes, yielded the TCR beta libraries. TCRdb called the 5' RACE reads again in MiXCR, with one record for every CDR3 protein. This repertoire shows some 840,000 distinct CDR3 sequences, roughly 12% found once; its top ten account for 0.51%. The V gene's germline CDR1 is SGHKS and CDR2 YYEKEE (reference sequence). V trimming: 2 bases; J trimming: 2 bases; junction bases outside the gene matches: 7. The CDR3 consists of 15 residues. Details on this clonotype: The antigen is not known.

Study findings and constraints: Researchers report that disease-linked clones proved CD8+ and relatively rare in peripheral blood. The study identified a TCR beta motif of under ten highly homologous variants that appeared characteristic of ankylosing spondylitis blood. Researchers reportedly found disease-linked clones significantly enriched in matched ankylosing spondylitis synovial fluid.

The sequencing sample was made of blood, either unsorted or a sorted T cell fraction (not recorded which). The clonotype comes from a male donor with ankylosing spondylitis. The genes are TRBV5-5 and TRBJ2-7, with 7 positions matching TRBD1. CDR3 amino acids: CASSFRGQVTYEQYF. The DNA for the CDR3 is TGTGCCAGCAGCTTCCGAGGACAGGTAACCTACGAGCAGTACTTC. The variable domain in full, with the rest retrieved from reference TRBV5-5 and TRBJ2-7, is DAGVTQSPTHLIKTRGQQVTLRCSPISGHKSVSWYQQVLGQGPQFIFQYYEKEERGRGNFPDRFSARQFPNYSSELNVNALLLGDSALYLCASSFRGQVTYEQYFGPGTRLTVT.